The clone carrying this T cell receptor beta chain has at least ten counts. As yet, its antigen is unknown. TCR beta CDR3 sequences were amplified from RNA transcripts. TCR CDR3 regions were first amplified by RT-PCR with HTBI primers. Using its own MiXCR run on the multiplex PCR reads, TCRdb lists one record per CDR3 protein. The table has approximately 430,000 distinct CDR3 sequences, about a sixth seen once. This specimen comes from a study of T cells in Graves' hyperthyroidism and ophthalmopathy. Study-wide results and caveats: Onset of ophthalmopathy came a median roughly 6.5 months after the model predicted it.

The CDR3 runs 14 residues. Trimming removed 7 bases from V and 3 bases from J; junction bases left unmatched: 4. Germline V gene sequence: CDR1 MNHEY, CDR2 SVGEGT. The sequenced material came from blood. The clonotype was recovered from a woman aged 18-29 years with Graves' hyperthyroidism. The V and J genes are TRBV6-2 or TRBV6-3 and TRBJ2-3, with 10 bases aligning to TRBD2. Here the CDR3 DNA reads TGTGCCAGCATACTAGCGGGAAGGACAGATACGCAGTATTTT. Its translation: CASILAGRTDTQYF.